This TCR beta chain originates from a study of blood T cells in healthy people across ages. Study context: Template switching picked up about one barcoded beta molecule for each two T cells.

The study, taken as a whole, reports: More naive CD4+ cells and higher diversity were found in long-lived than in aged donors. The fall in TCR beta diversity per million T cells was roughly linear with age. With naive T cell percentage, TCR beta diversity showed a strong correlation.

This clonotype was seen only a few times. The antigen is undetermined. Then a second PCR, running about 7 to 11 cycles, was carried out with a sample-barcoded 5' primer and a J-beta primer mix. TCRdb re-called the 5' RACE reads with MiXCR, one entry per CDR3 protein. Here the sample spans about 1,500,000 distinct CDR3 sequences, 42% being singletons. Germline lookup yields CDR1 SGHRS and CDR2 YFSETQ. This CDR3 comprises 15 residues. V gave up 5 bases and J gave up 5 bases; unmatched junction bases: 7. This clonotype was sampled from a woman aged 18-30 years in good health. Sequences were obtained from blood. V is TRBV5-1 and J is TRBJ2-1; the match to TRBD2 covers 10 bases. The CDR3: CASSIQRGGNNEQFF. The CDR3 region has the DNA TGCGCCAGCAGTATACAGCGGGGGGGCAACAATGAGCAGTTCTTC.